The present T cell receptor beta chain was sequenced within a study of CD8 T cells in ankylosing spondylitis (dated by TCRdb to 2017 to 2019). Background for the entire study: The study set out to find disease-linked TCR variants by profiling T cell receptor beta repertoires in ankylosing spondylitis patients and healthy donors. Peripheral blood was sampled, and synovial fluid was additionally collected from ankylosing spondylitis patients. The full study cohort comprised about 23 ankylosing spondylitis patients and 85 to 120 healthy donors. Summary of the overall study and its limitations: Some motif variants had previously been reported in the synovial fluid and blood of reactive arthritis patients, which suggests shared mechanisms of disease initiation. A CD8+ phenotype was shown by the disease-linked clones, which were found at relatively low frequencies in peripheral blood. Blood from ankylosing spondylitis patients appeared to be characterized by a TCR beta motif composed of under 10 highly homologous amino acid variants. The disease-linked clones were reported as significantly enriched in matched synovial fluid samples from ankylosing spondylitis patients.

This clonotype was seen ten or more times. The antigen this receptor binds is unknown. Per-nucleotide qualities are absent, and no much larger clonotype sits a single base away. Sequencing was carried out with an Illumina HiSeq 2500. TCR beta libraries were prepared by quantitative 5'-RACE with molecular barcodes. For the original study's pipeline: A new computational method based on a probabilistic model of VDJ rearrangement was used to identify disease-linked TCR variants. TCRdb ran its own pipeline on the public reads, namely fastp trimming at Q25 and MiXCR clone calling, and kept in-frame beta chains. Records with the same CDR3 protein are collapsed into one entry carrying the most frequent genes and DNA. TCRdb's processing, not the authors' own work, is the source of the V and J calls. A total of roughly 120,000 distinct CDR3 sequences appear in this sample, more than 6.5% of them only once. The ten biggest clones cover approximately 12% of the sample.

CDR1 SNHLY and CDR2 FYNNEI were looked up in the germline V gene. The CDR3 goes from the cysteine to the phenylalanine over 15 residues. Left in the record is the CDR3 DNA by itself, 45 bases read in frame from the first base. V gives up 5 bases and J gives up 3 bases, and the segment between their germline ends measures 17 bases. The material sequenced was blood, either unsorted or a sorted T cell fraction (not recorded which). This TCR was sampled from a male donor with ankylosing spondylitis or in good health (not recorded which). The chain is made from TRBV2 and TRBJ2-7; the D gene is perhaps TRBD2, on 5 matching bases. The CDR3 in this case is CASSPHQAGDYEQYF. The DNA reads as follows: TGTGCCAGCAGTCCCCACCAGGCCGGGGACTACGAGCAGTACTTC.